The entry below describes one T cell receptor (beta chain). Its antigen is undetermined. An equimolar mix of two oligonucleotides served as the beta constant-region primer for TRBC1 and TRBC2. The ligated cDNA underwent four PCR rounds using SP2 and nested alpha and beta constant-region primers. A 12-nucleotide UMI and the SP2 primer were added to the cDNA 3' end by oligonucleotide ligation. TCRdb re-called the UMI-ligation and nested PCR reads with MiXCR, one entry per CDR3 protein. The sample yields over 110,000 distinct CDR3 sequences, approximately 18% seen once. Four subsets defined by CD45RA and CD27 were sorted after CD3, CD4, CD8 and live/dead staining. The data are from a study of naive and memory T cell subsets. Study results and limitations: Possibly reflecting memory cells re-expressing CD45RA, a few larger clonotypes occurred in naive repertoires, especially CD8. In naive cells, over 90% of TCR sequences were seen only once.

The CDR3 runs to 17 residues. Trimming cost V 0 bases and J 7 bases, with 22 bases left between them. Germline values: CDR1 MNHNY, CDR2 SVGAGI (reference sequence). This receptor was identified in a human donor in good health. Sequencing input: naive CD8+ T cells from blood. The chain combines TRBV6-6 with TRBJ2-7, with D possibly called TRBD1 or TRBD2 (5 bases each). The CDR3 is CASSYSFWDPQGREQYF. The CDR3 DNA reads as TGTGCCAGCAGTTACTCGTTTTGGGACCCCCAGGGAAGAGAGCAGTACTTC.